One sample yielded the 14 T cell receptor beta chains listed below, sequenced in a study of blood T cell repertoires in COVID-19. The table came from immunoSEQ multiplex PCR; TCRdb's copy has only in-frame clones and leaves some out. The sample lists approximately 70,000 clones; around 92% were seen once. The sample comprised peripheral blood. All receptors come from a human donor with active COVID-19. The donor label of this sample is uncertain.

The chain links TRBV25-1 to TRBJ2-3; D gene uncertain. Germline CDR1 is MGHDK and CDR2 is SYGVNS. The CDR3 runs to 13 residues. Trimming removed 4 bases at V and 1 base at J, with 6 bases between. Written as DNA, the CDR3 is TGTGCCAGCAGTGTGCAGGGCACAGATACGCAGTATTTT. The encoded protein is CASSVQGTDTQYF.

This clone was seen more than once but under ten times. The chain employs TRBV21-1 and TRBJ2-2; the listed D gene, TRBD1, was not tested against the DNA. TRBV21-1 is deemed a pseudogene. The CDR3 length is 16 residues. This CDR3 reads CASSPTGETNTGELFF. In DNA, the CDR3 is TGTGCCAGCAGCCCGACAGGGGAGACGAACACCGGGGAGCTGTTTTTT.

This chain links TRBV28 with TRBJ2-1; 10 nucleotides line up with TRBD2. V lost 10 bases to trimming and J lost 2 bases; unmatched junction nucleotides: 5. Per the germline V gene, CDR1 is MDHEN and CDR2 is SYDVKM. The CDR3 has 14 residues. The CDR3 is CATEREGPYNEQFF. The CDR3 DNA follows: TGTGCCACCGAGCGGGAGGGACCCTACAATGAGCAGTTCTTC.

The genes are TRBV7-2 and TRBJ1-1, with D unresolved. In germline, CDR1 is SGHTA, CDR2 FQGNSA. Trimming pared 4 bases from V and 1 base from J, leaving 10 bases between. The CDR3 consists of 14 residues. This CDR3 is CASSSDNQNTEAFF. CDR3 nucleotide sequence: TGTGCCAGCAGCTCCGACAACCAGAACACTGAAGCTTTCTTT. Complete variable domain (other parts from reference TRBV7-2 and TRBJ1-1): GAGVSQSPSNKVTEKGKDVELRCDPISGHTALYWYRQSLGQGLEFLIYFQGNSAPDKSGLPSDRFSAERTGGSVSTLTIQRTQQEDSAVYLCASSSDNQNTEAFFGQGTRLTVV.

This chain connects TRBV27 to TRBJ1-5; 7 bases fit TRBD1. CDR1 MNHEY and CDR2 SMNVEV come from the germline V gene (reference sequence). CDR3 length: 18 residues. After removal of 2 bases from V and 3 bases from J, the junction contained 13 bases not matched to a gene. The CDR3 loop reads CASSLKSLRDRYNQPQHF. In nucleotides, the CDR3 is TGTGCCAGCAGTTTAAAGTCCCTAAGGGACAGATACAATCAGCCCCAGCATTTT.

V is TRBV4-1 and J is TRBJ1-5, with TRBD1 matching over 9 bases. V trimming: 5 bases; J trimming: 6 bases; junction bases outside the gene matches: 8. Germline values: CDR1 MGHRA, CDR2 YSYEKL. This CDR3 has 15 amino acids. CDR3 coding DNA: TGCGCCAGCAGCTCCGGGACAGGGATATTTCAGCCCCAGCATTTT. Amino acids: CASSSGTGIFQPQHF.

V and J are TRBV7-8 and TRBJ2-7; 12 bases are shared with TRBD2. Looked up from germline, CDR1 is SGHVS and CDR2 is FQNEAQ. Trimming at V came to 5 bases and at J to 6 bases, leaving 8 bases not matched to a gene. The CDR3 covers 15 residues. The DNA of the CDR3 is TGTGCCAGCAGCAAACGGACTAGCGGGAATGTCGAGCAGTACTTC. Translated: CASSKRTSGNVEQYF.

J is TRBJ1-2 and V is TRBV12-3 or TRBV12-4, with a tentative D call TRBD1 (5 bases). Between the trimmed V and J ends, which lost 3 bases and 8 bases, there was a span of 10 bases. The CDR3 consists of 12 residues. CDR3 residues: CASSFGGGGYTF. The CDR3 DNA is TGTGCCAGCAGTTTTGGGGGGGGAGGCTACACCTTC.

The chain couples TRBV28 to TRBJ2-3, with 7 bases aligning to TRBD1. Germline assignment: CDR1 MDHEN and CDR2 SYDVKM. The CDR3 sequence is 14 residues long. Unmatched junction bases numbered 5, after V lost 6 bases and J lost 2 bases. The CDR3 here is CASRGTVPTDTQYF. CDR3 bases: TGTGCCAGCAGGGGGACAGTTCCCACAGATACGCAGTATTTT.

The V gene is TRBV6-1, the J gene TRBJ1-5; D is unclear. Trimming removed 0 bases from V and 4 bases from J, with 13 bases in between. The length of the CDR3 is 16 residues. The germline V gene encodes CDR1 MNHNS and CDR2 SASEGT. The CDR3 protein is CASSEARGFRNQPQHF. The CDR3 DNA sequence: TGTGCCAGCAGTGAAGCTAGAGGGTTCAGGAATCAGCCCCAGCATTTT.

The chain employs TRBV12-5 and TRBJ2-3, with D possibly being TRBD1 (6 bases). Germline V gene sequence: CDR1 LGHNT, CDR2 FRNRAP. CDR3 size: 14 residues. V was shortened by 7 bases and J by 5 bases, with 16 bases between the two germline ends. The CDR3: CASDLRGMKDTQYF. The CDR3 region has the DNA TGTGCTAGTGACTTAAGGGGGATGAAAGATACGCAGTATTTT.

V and J are TRBV13 and TRBJ2-6, with 7 nucleotides matching TRBD1. Trimming removed 3 bases from V and 0 bases from J; junction bases left unmatched: 2. The CDR3 is 16 amino acids. Germline CDR1 PRHDT, CDR2 FYEKMQ (reference sequence). As DNA, the CDR3 is TGTGCCAGCAGCTTGGACAGGATCTCTGGGGCCAACGTCCTGACTTTC. It yields the protein CASSLDRISGANVLTF.

The V call is TRBV6-5, the J call TRBJ2-7; 9 nucleotides line up with TRBD1. V dropped 0 bases and J dropped 2; count of bases not matched to a gene: 2. The CDR3 loop spans 15 amino acids. Germline loops: CDR1 MNHEY, CDR2 SVGAGI. This CDR3 reads CASSYSGQGPYEQYF. In nucleotides, the CDR3 is TGTGCCAGCAGTTACTCGGGACAGGGACCCTACGAGCAGTACTTC.

The V call is TRBV7-2, the J call TRBJ1-3; TRBD1 might be the D (5 bases). Trimming shortened V by 5 bases and J by 2 bases, and 13 bases separated the two germline ends. CDR3 size: 15 residues. The germline gives CDR1 SGHTA, CDR2 FQGNSA. In DNA form, the CDR3 reads TGTGCCAGCAGCCGCGTCTCAGGGCCTGGAAACACCATATATTTT. This sequence encodes CASSRVSGPGNTIYF. Filled out from reference TRBV7-2 and TRBJ1-3, the complete variable domain reads GAGVSQSPSNKVTEKGKDVELRCDPISGHTALYWYRQSLGQGLEFLIYFQGNSAPDKSGLPSDRFSAERTGGSVSTLTIQRTQQEDSAVYLCASSRVSGPGNTIYFGEGSWLTVV.